A single sample gave rise to the 6 T cell receptor beta chains below, sequenced in a study of blood T cell repertoires in COVID-19. Only in-frame clones appear in the TCRdb table, and some are missing; sequencing was by immunoSEQ multiplex PCR. The table lists more than 200,000 clones, 88% of them singletons. Sequenced: peripheral blood. The source of these receptors is an older woman with acute or convalescent COVID-19.

The rearrangement joins TRBV9 to TRBJ2-2; 9 nucleotides align to TRBD2. The CDR3 loop spans 16 amino acids. Germline CDR1 is SGDLS and CDR2 is YYNGEE. V was pared by 2 bases and J by 4 bases, with 6 bases of the junction left unmatched. CDR3 amino acids: CASSVSAGGPTGELFF. CDR3 nucleotide sequence: TGTGCCAGCAGCGTCTCGGCGGGGGGGCCCACCGGGGAGCTGTTTTTT.

V and J are TRBV4-1 and TRBJ1-2; 10 bases match TRBD1. Germline CDR1 MGHRA, CDR2 YSYEKL. CDR3 length equals 19 residues. Germline trimming cut 0 bases from V and 0 bases from J; bases unmatched to any gene: 10. The CDR3 reads CASSQEASGQGTSNYGYTF. The DNA for the CDR3 is TGCGCCAGCAGCCAAGAAGCTTCGGGACAGGGGACGTCTAACTATGGCTACACCTTC.

The rearrangement links TRBV11-3 to TRBJ2-5; 7 nucleotides agree with TRBD2. V lost 5 bases to trimming and J lost 4 bases; unmatched junction nucleotides: 7. The CDR3 consists of 14 residues. CDR1 and CDR2 (germline): SGHNT, YENEEA. CDR3 DNA sequence: TGTGCCAGCAGCCAGGGAGGGCCCGGAGAGACCCAGTACTTC. This codes for CASSQGGPGETQYF.

This clone was detected many times. This chain links TRBV3-1 (or the pseudogene TRBV3-2) with TRBJ2-3; no definite D call. This CDR3 spans 14 amino acids. Trimming took off 4 bases at V and 2 bases at J, with 10 bases between the two ends. Germline loops: CDR1 LGHDT, CDR2 YNNKEL (reference sequence). As DNA, the CDR3 is TGTGCCAGCAGCCTTATCGCTAACACAGATACGCAGTATTTT. Amino acids: CASSLIANTDTQYF.

V and J are TRBV2 and TRBJ1-6, with 10 bases identical to TRBD1. V was pared by 2 bases and J by 11 bases, with 6 bases of the junction left unmatched. Germline V gene sequence: CDR1 SNHLY, CDR2 FYNNEI. The CDR3 is made up of 15 amino acids. This CDR3 reads CASSEWVGQGTPLHF. CDR3 nucleotides: TGTGCCAGCAGTGAATGGGTGGGACAGGGGACACCCCTCCACTTT.

This clone was detected a few times. This chain uses TRBV7-8 with TRBJ1-2, with a tentative D call TRBD1 (5 bases). From germline, CDR1 is SGHVS and CDR2 FQNEAQ. The CDR3 consists of 13 residues. V was shortened by 2 bases and J by 2 bases, with 6 bases between the two germline ends. The CDR3 nucleotides are TGTGCCAGCAGCTTATACAGGAACTATGGCTACACCTTC. It yields the protein CASSLYRNYGYTF. Looking up the rest from reference TRBV7-8 and TRBJ1-2 gives the full variable domain: GAGVSQSPRYKVAKRGQDVALRCDPISGHVSLFWYQQALGQGPEFLTYFQNEAQLDKSGLPSDRFFAERPEGSVSTLKIQRTQQEDSAVYLCASSLYRNYGYTFGSGTRLTVV.